The T cell receptor beta chain under discussion was sequenced for a study of identical twins. TCRdb used MiXCR to reprocess the 5' RACE reads, holding one entry per CDR3 protein. This sample yields 1.5 million to 2 million distinct CDR3 sequences, of which about 32% are seen a single time; less than 0.35% belongs to the top ten. In this sample, this clonotype turned up a few times. This TCR was recovered from a newborn girl in good health. The sequencing sample was made of cord blood.

CDR3 bases: TGTGCCAGCACAACTAAAGATACGCAGTATTTT. This encodes CASTTKDTQYF. The chain combines TRBV13 with TRBJ2-3; no reliable D call. Germline loops: CDR1 PRHDT, CDR2 FYEKMQ (reference sequence). Deletions cut 7 bases from V and 5 bases from J, with 7 bases between. The CDR3 consists of 11 residues.